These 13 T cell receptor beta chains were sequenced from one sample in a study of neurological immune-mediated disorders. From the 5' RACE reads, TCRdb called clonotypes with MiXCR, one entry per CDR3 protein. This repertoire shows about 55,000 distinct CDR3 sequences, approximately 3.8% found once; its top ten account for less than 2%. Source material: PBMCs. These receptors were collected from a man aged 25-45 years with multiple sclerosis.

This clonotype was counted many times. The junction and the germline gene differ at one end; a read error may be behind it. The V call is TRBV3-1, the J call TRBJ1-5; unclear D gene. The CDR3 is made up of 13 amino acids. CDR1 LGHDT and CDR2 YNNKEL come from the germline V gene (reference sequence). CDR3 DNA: TGTGCCAGCAGCCCGCGGGGATCTCAACCCCAGAATTTT. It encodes CASSPRGSQPQNF. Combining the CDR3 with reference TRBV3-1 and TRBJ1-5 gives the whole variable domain DTAVSQTPKYLVTQMGNDKSIKCEQNLGHDTMYWYKQDSKKFLKIMFSYNNKELIINETVPNRFSPKSPDKAHLNLHINSLELGDSAVYFCASSPRGSQPQNFGDGTRLSIL.

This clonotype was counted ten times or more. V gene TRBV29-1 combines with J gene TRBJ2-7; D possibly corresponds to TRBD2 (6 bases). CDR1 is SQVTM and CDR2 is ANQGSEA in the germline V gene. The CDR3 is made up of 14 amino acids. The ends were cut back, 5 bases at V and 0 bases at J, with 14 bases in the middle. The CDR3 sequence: CSVRRATDSYEQYF. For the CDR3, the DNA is TGCAGCGTTAGGAGGGCCACCGACTCCTACGAGCAGTACTTC.

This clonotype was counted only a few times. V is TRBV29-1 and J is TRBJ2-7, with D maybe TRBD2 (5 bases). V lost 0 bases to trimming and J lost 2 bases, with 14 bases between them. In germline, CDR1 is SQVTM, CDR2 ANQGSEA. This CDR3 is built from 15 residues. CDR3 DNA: TGCAGCGTTGAAGAGCACTCGGGGAGCGCCTACGAGCAGTACTTC. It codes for CSVEEHSGSAYEQYF.

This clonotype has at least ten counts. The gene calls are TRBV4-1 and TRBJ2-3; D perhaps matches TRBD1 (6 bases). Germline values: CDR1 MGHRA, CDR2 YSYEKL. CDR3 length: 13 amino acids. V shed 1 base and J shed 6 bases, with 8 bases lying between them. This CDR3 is CASSQAGVDTQYF. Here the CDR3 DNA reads TGCGCCAGCAGCCAAGCAGGGGTGGATACGCAGTATTTT.

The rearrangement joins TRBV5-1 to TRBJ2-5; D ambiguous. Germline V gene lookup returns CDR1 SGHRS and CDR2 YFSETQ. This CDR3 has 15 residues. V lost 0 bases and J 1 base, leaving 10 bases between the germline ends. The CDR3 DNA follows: TGCGCCAGCAGCTTGGATATCCAACGCCAAGAGACCCAGTACTTC. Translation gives CASSLDIQRQETQYF. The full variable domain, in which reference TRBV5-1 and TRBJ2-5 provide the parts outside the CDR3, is KAGVTQTPRYLIKTRGQQVTLSCSPISGHRSVSWYQQTPGQGLQFLFEYFSETQRNKGNFPGRFSGRQFSNSRSEMNVSTLELGDSALYLCASSLDIQRQETQYFGPGTRLLVL.

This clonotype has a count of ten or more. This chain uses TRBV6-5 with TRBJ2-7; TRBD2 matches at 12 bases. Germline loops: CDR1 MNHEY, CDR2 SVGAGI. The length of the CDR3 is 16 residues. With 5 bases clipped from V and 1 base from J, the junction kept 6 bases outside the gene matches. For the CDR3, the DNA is TGTGCCAGCAGTCTAGCGGGAGGGCCTAGGTCCTACGAGCAGTACTTC. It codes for CASSLAGGPRSYEQYF.

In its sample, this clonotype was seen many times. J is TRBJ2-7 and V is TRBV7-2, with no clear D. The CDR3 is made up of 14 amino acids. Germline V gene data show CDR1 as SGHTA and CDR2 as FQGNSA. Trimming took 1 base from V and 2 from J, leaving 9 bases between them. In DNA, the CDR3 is TGTGCCAGCAGCTTAGGCTGGTTAGCCTACGAGCAGTACTTC. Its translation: CASSLGWLAYEQYF.

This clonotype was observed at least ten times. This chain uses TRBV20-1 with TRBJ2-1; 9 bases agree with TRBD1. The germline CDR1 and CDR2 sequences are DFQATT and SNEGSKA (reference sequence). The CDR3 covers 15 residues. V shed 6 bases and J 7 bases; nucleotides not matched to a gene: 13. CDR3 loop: CSAEPPGQGGNEQFF. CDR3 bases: TGCAGTGCCGAACCTCCGGGACAGGGTGGGAATGAGCAGTTCTTC.

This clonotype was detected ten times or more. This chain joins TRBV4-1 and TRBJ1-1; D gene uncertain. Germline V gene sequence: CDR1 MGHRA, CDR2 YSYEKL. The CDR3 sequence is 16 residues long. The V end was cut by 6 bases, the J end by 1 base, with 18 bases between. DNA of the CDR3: TGCGCCAGCAGGGACCTTTCAAGACTGGGGAACACTGAAGCTTTCTTT. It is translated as CASRDLSRLGNTEAFF.

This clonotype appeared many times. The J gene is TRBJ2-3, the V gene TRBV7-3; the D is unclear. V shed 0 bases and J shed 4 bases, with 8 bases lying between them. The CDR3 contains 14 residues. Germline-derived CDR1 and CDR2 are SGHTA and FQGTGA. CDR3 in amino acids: CASSLTLGSDTQYF. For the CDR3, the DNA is TGTGCCAGCAGCTTAACGTTGGGGTCAGATACGCAGTATTTT.

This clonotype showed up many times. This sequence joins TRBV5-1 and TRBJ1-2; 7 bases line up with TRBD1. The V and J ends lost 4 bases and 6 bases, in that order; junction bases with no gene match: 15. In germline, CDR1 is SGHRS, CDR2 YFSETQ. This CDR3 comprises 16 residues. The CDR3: CASSLRTGWSEDGYTF. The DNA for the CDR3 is TGCGCCAGCAGCCTTAGGACAGGATGGTCGGAGGATGGCTACACCTTC.

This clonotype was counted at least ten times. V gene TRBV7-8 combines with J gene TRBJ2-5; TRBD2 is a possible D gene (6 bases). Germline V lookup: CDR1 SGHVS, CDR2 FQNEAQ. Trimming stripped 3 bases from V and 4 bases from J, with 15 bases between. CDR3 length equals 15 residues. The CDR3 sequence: CASSLEADGGETQYF. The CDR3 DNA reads TGTGCCAGCAGCTTGGAGGCGGACGGGGGAGAGACCCAGTACTTC. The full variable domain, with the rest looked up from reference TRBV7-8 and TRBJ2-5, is GAGVSQSPRYKVAKRGQDVALRCDPISGHVSLFWYQQALGQGPEFLTYFQNEAQLDKSGLPSDRFFAERPEGSVSTLKIQRTQQEDSAVYLCASSLEADGGETQYFGPGTRLLVL.

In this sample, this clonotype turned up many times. As DNA, the CDR3 is TGCGCCAGCAGCCTCGGACAGGGATCGGGCTACGAGCAGTACTTC. Residues: CASSLGQGSGYEQYF. The chain couples TRBV4-1 to TRBJ2-7; TRBD1 matches 8 bases. CDR1 MGHRA and CDR2 YSYEKL come from the germline V gene. The J segment lost 3 bases and the V segment lost 4 bases, leaving 8 bases of the junction unmatched. This CDR3 region has 15 residues.